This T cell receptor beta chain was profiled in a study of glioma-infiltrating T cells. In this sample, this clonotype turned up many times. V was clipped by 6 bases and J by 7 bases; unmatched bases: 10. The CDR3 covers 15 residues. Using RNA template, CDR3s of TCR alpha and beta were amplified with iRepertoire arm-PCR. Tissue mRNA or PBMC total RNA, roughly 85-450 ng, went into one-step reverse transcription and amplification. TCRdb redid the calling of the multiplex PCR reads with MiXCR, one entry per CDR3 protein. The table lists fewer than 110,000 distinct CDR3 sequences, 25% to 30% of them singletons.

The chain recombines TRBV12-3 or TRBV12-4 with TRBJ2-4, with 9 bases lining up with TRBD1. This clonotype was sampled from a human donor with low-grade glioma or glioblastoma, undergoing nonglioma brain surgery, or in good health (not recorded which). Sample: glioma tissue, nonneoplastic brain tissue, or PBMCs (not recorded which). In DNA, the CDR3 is TGTGCCAGCAGGGAAACCGGGACAGGGAGGAACATTCAGTACTTC. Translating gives CASRETGTGRNIQYF.